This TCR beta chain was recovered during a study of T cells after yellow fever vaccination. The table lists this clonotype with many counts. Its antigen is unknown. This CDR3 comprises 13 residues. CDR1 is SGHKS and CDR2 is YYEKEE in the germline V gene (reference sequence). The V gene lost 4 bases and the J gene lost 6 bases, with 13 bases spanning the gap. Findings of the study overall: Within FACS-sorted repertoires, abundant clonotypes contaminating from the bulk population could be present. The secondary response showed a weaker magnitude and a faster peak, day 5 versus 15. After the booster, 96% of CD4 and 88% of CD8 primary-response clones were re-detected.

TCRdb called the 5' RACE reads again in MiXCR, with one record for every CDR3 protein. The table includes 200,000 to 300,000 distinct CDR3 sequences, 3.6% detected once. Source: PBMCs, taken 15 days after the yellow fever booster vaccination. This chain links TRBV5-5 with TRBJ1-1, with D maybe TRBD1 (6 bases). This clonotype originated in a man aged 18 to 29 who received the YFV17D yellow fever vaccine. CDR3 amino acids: CASSGTGFPEAFF. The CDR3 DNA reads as TGTGCCAGCAGCGGTACAGGGTTCCCTGAAGCTTTCTTT.